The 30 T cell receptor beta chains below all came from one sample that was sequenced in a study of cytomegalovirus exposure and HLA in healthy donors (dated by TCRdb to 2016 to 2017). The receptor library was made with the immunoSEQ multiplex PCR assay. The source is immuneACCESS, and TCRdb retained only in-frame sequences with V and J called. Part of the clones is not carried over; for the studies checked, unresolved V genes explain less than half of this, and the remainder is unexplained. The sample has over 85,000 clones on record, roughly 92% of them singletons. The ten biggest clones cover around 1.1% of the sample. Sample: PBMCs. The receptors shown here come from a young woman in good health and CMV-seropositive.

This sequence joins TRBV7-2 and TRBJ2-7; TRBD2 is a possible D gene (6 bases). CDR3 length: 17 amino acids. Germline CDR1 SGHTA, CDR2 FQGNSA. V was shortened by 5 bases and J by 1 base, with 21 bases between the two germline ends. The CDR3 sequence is CASSLPVRGRRSYEQYF. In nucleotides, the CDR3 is TGTGCCAGCAGCCTCCCAGTGCGGGGACGGAGGTCCTACGAGCAGTACTTC. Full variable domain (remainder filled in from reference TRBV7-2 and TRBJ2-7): GAGVSQSPSNKVTEKGKDVELRCDPISGHTALYWYRQSLGQGLEFLIYFQGNSAPDKSGLPSDRFSAERTGGSVSTLTIQRTQQEDSAVYLCASSLPVRGRRSYEQYFGPGTRLTVT.

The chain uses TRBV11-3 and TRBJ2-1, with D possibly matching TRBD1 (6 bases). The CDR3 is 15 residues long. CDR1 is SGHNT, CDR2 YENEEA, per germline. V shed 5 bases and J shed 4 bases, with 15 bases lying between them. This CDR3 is CASSARDKGYNEQFF. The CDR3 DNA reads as TGTGCCAGCAGCGCCCGGGACAAGGGGTACAATGAGCAGTTCTTC.

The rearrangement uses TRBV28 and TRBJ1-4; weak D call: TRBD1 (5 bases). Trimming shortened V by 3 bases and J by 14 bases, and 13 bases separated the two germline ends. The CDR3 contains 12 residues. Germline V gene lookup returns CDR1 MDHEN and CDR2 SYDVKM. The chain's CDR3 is CASSLGPRGLFF. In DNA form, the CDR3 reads TGTGCCAGCAGTTTGGGGCCCCGGGGGCTGTTTTTT.

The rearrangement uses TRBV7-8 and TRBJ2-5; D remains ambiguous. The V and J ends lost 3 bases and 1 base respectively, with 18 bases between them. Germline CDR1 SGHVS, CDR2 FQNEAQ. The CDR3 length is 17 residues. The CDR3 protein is CASSFIPRPRGQETQYF. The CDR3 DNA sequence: TGTGCCAGCAGCTTTATCCCCCGCCCTCGCGGCCAAGAGACCCAGTACTTC.

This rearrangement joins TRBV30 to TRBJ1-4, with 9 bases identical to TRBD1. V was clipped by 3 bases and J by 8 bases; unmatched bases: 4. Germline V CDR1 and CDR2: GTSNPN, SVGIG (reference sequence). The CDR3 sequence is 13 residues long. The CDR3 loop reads CAWRITGGEKLFF. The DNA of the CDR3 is TGTGCCTGGAGGATTACAGGGGGCGAAAAACTGTTTTTT.

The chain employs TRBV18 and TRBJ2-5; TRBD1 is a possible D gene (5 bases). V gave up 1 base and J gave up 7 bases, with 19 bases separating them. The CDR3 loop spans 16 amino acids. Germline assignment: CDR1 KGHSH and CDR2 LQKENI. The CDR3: CASSPQDIKITGTQYF. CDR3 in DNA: TGTGCCAGCTCACCACAGGACATAAAGATTACGGGGACCCAGTACTTC.

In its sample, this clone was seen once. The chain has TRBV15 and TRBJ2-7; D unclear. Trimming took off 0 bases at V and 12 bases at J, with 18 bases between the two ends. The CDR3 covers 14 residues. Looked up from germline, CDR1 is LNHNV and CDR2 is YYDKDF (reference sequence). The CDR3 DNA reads TGTGCCACCAGCAGAGATCCCGTATCCGGGTTGCGGTACTTC. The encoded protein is CATSRDPVSGLRYF.

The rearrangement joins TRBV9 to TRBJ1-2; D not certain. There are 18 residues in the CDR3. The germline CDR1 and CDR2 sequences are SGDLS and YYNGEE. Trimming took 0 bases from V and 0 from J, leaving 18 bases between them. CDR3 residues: CASSVGEEGSLANYGYTF. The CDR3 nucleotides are TGTGCCAGCAGCGTAGGCGAGGAGGGATCACTAGCTAACTATGGCTACACCTTC.

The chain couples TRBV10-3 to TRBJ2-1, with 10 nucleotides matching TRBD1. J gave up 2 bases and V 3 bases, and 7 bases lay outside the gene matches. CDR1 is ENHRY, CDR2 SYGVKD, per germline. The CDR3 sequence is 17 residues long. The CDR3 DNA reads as TGTGCCATCAGTGAAGTTGGGACAGGGGAAGCCTACAATGAGCAGTTCTTC. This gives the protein CAISEVGTGEAYNEQFF.

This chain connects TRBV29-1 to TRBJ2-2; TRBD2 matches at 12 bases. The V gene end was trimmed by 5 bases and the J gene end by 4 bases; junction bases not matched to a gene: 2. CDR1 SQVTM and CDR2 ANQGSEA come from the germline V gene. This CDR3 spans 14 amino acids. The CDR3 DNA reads TGCAGCGTTACGGGACTAGCGGGCACCGGGGAGCTGTTTTTT. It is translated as CSVTGLAGTGELFF.

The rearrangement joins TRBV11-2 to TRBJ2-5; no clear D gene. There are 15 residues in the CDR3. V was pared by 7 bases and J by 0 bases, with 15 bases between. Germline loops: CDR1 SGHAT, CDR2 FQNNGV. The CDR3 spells CASTSVRLHQETQYF. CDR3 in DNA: TGTGCCAGCACCTCGGTGCGTCTACACCAAGAGACCCAGTACTTC. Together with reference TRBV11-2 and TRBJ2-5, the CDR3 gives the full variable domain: EAGVAQSPRYKIIEKRQSVAFWCNPISGHATLYWYQQILGQGPKLLIQFQNNGVVDDSQLPKDRFSAERLKGVDSTLKIQPAKLEDSAVYLCASTSVRLHQETQYFGPGTRLLVL.

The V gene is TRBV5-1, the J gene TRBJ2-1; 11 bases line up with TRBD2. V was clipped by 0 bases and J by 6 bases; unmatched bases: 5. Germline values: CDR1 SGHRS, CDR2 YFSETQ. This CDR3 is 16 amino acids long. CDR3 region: CASSLATSGSVNEQFF. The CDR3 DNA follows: TGCGCCAGCAGCTTGGCAACTAGCGGGAGTGTCAATGAGCAGTTCTTC.

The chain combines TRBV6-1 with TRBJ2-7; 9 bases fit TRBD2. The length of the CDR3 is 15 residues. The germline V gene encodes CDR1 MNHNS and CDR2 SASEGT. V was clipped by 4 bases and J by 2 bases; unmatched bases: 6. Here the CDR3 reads CASSATSGRAYEQYF. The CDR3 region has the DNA TGTGCCAGCAGTGCAACTAGCGGGCGAGCCTACGAGCAGTACTTC.

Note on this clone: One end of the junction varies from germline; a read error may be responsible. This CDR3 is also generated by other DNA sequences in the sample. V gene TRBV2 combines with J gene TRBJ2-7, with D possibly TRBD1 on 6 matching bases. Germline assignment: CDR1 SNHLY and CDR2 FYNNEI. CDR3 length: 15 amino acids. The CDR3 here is CASSVPTGVSYEQYF. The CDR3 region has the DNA TGTGCCAGCAGTGTCCCGACAGGTGTCTCCTATGAGCAGTACTTC.

This CDR3 reads CASSQDLAGAPYNEQFF. DNA for the CDR3: TGCGCCAGCAGCCAAGATTTAGCGGGGGCACCCTACAATGAGCAGTTCTTC. This rearrangement joins TRBV4-3 to TRBJ2-1; 9 bases map to TRBD2. After removal of 0 bases from V and 2 bases from J, the junction contained 5 bases not matched to a gene. CDR3 length: 17 amino acids. The germline CDR1 and CDR2 sequences are LGHNA and YSLEER.

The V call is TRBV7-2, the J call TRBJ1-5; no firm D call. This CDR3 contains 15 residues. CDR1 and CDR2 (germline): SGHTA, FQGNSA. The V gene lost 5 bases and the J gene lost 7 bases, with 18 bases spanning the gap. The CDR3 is CASSLAQGSGQPQHF. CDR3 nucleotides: TGTGCCAGCAGCCTGGCTCAAGGATCGGGGCAGCCCCAGCATTTT.

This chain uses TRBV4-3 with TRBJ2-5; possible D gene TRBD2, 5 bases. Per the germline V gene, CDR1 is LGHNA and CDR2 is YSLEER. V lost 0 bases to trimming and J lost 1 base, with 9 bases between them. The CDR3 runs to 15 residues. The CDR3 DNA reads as TGCGCCAGCAGCCAAGAGCGGGCGAGCCAAGAGACCCAGTACTTC. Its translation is CASSQERASQETQYF.

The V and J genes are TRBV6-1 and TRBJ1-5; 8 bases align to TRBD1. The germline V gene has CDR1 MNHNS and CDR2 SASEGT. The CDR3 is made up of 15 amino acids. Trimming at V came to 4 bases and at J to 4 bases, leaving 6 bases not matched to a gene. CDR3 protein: CASSVQGGTNQPQHF. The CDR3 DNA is TGTGCCAGCAGTGTACAGGGGGGAACTAATCAGCCCCAGCATTTT.

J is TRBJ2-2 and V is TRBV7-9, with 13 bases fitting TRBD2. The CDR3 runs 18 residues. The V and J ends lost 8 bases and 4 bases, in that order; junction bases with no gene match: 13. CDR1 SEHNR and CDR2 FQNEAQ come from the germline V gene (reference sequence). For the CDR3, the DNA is TGTGCCAGCGTATCGGGACTAGCGGGAACAAGGAGCACCGGGGAGCTGTTTTTT. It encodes CASVSGLAGTRSTGELFF.

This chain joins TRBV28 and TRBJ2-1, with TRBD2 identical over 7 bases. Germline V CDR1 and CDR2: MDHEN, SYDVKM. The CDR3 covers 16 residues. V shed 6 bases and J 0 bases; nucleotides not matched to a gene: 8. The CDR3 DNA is TGTGCCAGCAGACGTCGGGGGGTTAGCTCCTACAATGAGCAGTTCTTC. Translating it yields CASRRRGVSSYNEQFF.

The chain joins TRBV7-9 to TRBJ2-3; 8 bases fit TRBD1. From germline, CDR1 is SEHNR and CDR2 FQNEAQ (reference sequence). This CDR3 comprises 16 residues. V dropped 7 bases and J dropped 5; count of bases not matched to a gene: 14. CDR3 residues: CASNSLQGAVRDTQYF. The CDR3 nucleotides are TGTGCCAGCAACAGCCTTCAGGGGGCCGTCAGAGATACGCAGTATTTT.

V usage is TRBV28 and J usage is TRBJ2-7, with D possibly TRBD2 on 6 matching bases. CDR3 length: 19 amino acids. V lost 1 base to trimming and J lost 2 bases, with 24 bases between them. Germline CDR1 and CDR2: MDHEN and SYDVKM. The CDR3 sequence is CASSLSVLRVGTPTYEQYF. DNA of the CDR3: TGTGCCAGCAGTTTATCGGTGCTGCGGGTCGGGACTCCAACCTACGAGCAGTACTTC. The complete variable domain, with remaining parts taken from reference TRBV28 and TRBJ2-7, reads DVKVTQSSRYLVKRTGEKVFLECVQDMDHENMFWYRQDPGLGLRLIYFSYDVKMKEKGDIPEGYSVSREKKERFSLILESASTNQTSMYLCASSLSVLRVGTPTYEQYFGPGTRLTVT.

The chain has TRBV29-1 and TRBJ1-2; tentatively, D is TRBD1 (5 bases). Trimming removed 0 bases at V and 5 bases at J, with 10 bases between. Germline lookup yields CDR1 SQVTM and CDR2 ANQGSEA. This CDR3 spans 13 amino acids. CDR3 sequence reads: CSVEDWTLYGYTF. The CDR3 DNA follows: TGCAGCGTTGAAGACTGGACACTTTATGGCTACACCTTC.

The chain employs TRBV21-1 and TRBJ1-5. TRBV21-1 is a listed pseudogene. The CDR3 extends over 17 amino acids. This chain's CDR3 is CASSKLEGKRSNQPQHF. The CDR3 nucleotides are TGTGCCAGCAGCAAACTAGAGGGTAAGAGGAGCAATCAGCCCCAGCATTTT.

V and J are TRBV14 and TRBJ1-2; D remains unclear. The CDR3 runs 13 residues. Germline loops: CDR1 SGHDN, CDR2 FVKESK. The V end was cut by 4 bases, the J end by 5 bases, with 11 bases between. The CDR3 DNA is TGTGCCAGCAGCCGCGTTACTTCTTATGGCTACACCTTC. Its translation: CASSRVTSYGYTF.

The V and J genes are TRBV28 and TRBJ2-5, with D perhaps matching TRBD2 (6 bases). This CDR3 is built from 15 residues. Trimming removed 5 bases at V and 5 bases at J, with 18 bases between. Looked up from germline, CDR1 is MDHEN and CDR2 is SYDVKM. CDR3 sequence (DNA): TGTGCCAGCAGTACCTCACTAGCAAATCAGGAGACCCAGTACTTC. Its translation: CASSTSLANQETQYF.

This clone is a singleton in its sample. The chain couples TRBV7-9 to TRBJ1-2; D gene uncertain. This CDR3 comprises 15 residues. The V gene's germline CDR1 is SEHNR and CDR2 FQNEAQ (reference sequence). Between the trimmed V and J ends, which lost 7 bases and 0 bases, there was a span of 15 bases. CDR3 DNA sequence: TGTGCCAGCAATGAGCCGGGAAACCCTAACTATGGCTACACCTTC. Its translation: CASNEPGNPNYGYTF.

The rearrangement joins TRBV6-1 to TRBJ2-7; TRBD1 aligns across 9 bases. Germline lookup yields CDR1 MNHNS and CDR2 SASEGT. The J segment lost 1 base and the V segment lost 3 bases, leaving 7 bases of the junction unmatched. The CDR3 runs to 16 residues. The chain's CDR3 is CASSDPDRGASYEQYF. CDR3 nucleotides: TGTGCCAGCAGTGACCCCGACAGGGGGGCTTCCTACGAGCAGTACTTC.

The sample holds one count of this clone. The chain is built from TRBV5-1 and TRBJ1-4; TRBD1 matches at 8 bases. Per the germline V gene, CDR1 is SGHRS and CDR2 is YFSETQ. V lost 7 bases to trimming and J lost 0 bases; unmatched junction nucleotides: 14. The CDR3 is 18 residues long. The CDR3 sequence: CASASGQGPSPTNEKLFF. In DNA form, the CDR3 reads TGCGCCAGCGCCTCCGGACAGGGCCCATCCCCAACTAATGAAAAACTGTTTTTT.

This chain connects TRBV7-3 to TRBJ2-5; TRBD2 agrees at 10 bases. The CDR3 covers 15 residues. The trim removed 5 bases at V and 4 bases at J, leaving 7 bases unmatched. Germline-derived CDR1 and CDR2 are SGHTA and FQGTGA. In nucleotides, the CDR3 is TGTGCCAGCAGCGCTAGCGGGAGTCTGGTAGAGACCCAGTACTTC. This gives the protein CASSASGSLVETQYF. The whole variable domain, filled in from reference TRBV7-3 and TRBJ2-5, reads GAGVSQTPSNKVTEKGKYVELRCDPISGHTALYWYRQSLGQGPEFLIYFQGTGAADDSGLPNDRFFAVRPEGSVSTLKIQRTERGDSAVYLCASSASGSLVETQYFGPGTRLLVL.